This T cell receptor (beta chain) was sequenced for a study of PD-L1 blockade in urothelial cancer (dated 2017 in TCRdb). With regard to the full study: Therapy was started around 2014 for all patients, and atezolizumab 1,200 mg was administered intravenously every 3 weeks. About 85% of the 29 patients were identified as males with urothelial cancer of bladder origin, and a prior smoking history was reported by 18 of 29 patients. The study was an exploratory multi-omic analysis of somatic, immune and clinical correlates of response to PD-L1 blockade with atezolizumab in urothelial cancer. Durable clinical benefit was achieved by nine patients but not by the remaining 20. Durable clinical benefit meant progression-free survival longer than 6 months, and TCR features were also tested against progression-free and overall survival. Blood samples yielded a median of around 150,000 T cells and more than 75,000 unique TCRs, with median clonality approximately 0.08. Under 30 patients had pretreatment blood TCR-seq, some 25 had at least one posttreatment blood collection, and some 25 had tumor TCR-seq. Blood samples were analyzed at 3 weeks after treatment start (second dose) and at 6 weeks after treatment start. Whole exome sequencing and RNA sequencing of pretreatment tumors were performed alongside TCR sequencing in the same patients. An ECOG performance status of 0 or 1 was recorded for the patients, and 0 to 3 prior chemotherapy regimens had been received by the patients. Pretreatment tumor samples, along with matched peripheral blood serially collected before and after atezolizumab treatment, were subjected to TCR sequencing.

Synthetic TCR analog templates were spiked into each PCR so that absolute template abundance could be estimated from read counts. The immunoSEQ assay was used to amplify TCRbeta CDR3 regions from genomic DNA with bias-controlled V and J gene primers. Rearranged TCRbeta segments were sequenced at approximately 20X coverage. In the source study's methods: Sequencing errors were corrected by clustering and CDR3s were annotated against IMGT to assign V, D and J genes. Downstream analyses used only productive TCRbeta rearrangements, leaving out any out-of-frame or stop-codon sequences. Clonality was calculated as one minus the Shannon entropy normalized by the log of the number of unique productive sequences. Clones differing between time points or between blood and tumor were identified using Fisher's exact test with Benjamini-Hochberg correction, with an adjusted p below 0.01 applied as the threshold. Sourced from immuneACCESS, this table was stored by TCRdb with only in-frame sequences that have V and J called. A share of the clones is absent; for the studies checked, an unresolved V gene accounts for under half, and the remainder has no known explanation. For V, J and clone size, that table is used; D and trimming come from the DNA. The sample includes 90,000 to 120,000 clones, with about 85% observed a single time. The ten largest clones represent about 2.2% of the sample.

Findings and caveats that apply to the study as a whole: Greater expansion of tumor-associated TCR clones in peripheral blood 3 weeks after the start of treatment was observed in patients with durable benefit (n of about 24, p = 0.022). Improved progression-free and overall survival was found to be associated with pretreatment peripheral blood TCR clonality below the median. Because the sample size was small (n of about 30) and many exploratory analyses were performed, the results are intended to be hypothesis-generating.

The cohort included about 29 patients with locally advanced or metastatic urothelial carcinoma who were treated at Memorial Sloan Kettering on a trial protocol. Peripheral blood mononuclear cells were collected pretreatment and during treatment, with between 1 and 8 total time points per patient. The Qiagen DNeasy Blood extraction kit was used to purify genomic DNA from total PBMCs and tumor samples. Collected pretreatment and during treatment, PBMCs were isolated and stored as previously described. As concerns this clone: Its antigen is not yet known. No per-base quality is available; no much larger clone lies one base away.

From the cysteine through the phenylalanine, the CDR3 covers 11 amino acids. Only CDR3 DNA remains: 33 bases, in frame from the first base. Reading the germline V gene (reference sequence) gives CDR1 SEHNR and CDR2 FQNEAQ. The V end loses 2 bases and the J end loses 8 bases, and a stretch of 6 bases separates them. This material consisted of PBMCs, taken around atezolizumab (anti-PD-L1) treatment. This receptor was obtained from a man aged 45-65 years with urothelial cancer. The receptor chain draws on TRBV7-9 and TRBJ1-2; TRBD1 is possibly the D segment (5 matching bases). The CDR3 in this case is CASSLNRGYTF. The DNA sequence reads TGTGCCAGCAGCTTAAACAGGGGCTACACCTTC.